These T cell receptor beta chains were read from a single sample in a study of blood T cell repertoires in COVID-19. Method: immunoSEQ multiplex PCR; TCRdb's copy keeps in-frame clones and lacks some. Among around 310,000 clones listed, more than 80% were seen once. The sample taken for sequencing was peripheral blood. The receptor set was obtained from a woman aged 25 to 39 with COVID-19, enrolled during active disease. CDR3s include the opening cysteine and the closing phenylalanine or tryptophan. A D gene is named only where the DNA matches it firmly. Clone size is given for some rows only: seen once, a few or many times, or a class if the clone is expanded.

j_gene: TRBJ2-5
v_gene: TRBV27
abundance: .
d_gene: TRBD2
CDR3aa: CASRPGLAETQYF
CDR3nt: TGTGCCAGCAGACCGGGACTAGCGGAGACCCAGTACTTC

j_gene: TRBJ2-7
v_gene: TRBV7-9
abundance: .
d_gene: TRBD1
CDR3aa: CASSLSRQGALWYF
CDR3nt: TGTGCCAGCAGCTTATCGCGACAGGGGGCATTATGGTACTTC

j_gene: TRBJ1-2
v_gene: TRBV5-1
abundance: .
d_gene: .
CDR3aa: CASSQGGPLNYGYTF
CDR3nt: TGCGCCAGCAGCCAGGGCGGCCCACTCAACTATGGCTACACCTTC

j_gene: TRBJ1-5
v_gene: TRBV15
abundance: once
d_gene: .
CDR3aa: CATSRAKGLSNQPQHF
CDR3nt: TGTGCCACCAGCAGAGCGAAAGGACTGAGCAATCAGCCCCAGCATTTT

j_gene: TRBJ2-2
v_gene: TRBV30
abundance: .
d_gene: TRBD2
CDR3aa: CAWKSTSGSTGELFF
CDR3nt: TGTGCCTGGAAGTCGACTAGCGGGAGCACCGGGGAGCTGTTTTTT

j_gene: TRBJ2-5
v_gene: TRBV5-6
abundance: .
d_gene: TRBD2
CDR3aa: CASRLTSGEETQYF
CDR3nt: TGTGCCAGCAGACTTACTAGCGGGGAAGAGACCCAGTACTTC

j_gene: TRBJ1-6
v_gene: TRBV23-1
abundance: .
d_gene: .
CDR3aa: CASTTTWGLNSPLHF
CDR3nt: TGCGCCAGCACCACGACATGGGGCCTTAATTCACCCCTCCACTTT

j_gene: TRBJ1-1
v_gene: TRBV4-1
abundance: .
d_gene: .
CDR3aa: CASLDSAGTEAFF
CDR3nt: TGCGCCAGCCTAGACTCAGCCGGCACTGAAGCTTTCTTT

j_gene: TRBJ2-5
v_gene: TRBV27
abundance: .
d_gene: .
CDR3aa: CASRPTGTETQYF
CDR3nt: TGTGCCAGCAGGCCCACAGGGACAGAGACCCAGTACTTC

j_gene: TRBJ2-7
v_gene: TRBV5-1
abundance: .
d_gene: TRBD2
CDR3aa: CASSEASGYEQYF
CDR3nt: TGCGCCAGCAGCGAGGCTAGCGGCTACGAGCAGTACTTC

j_gene: TRBJ2-3
v_gene: TRBV24-1
abundance: .
d_gene: .
CDR3aa: CATSRADTQYF
CDR3nt: TGTGCCACCAGTCGGGCAGATACGCAGTATTTT

j_gene: TRBJ2-1
v_gene: TRBV6-4
abundance: .
d_gene: TRBD2
CDR3aa: CASRGTSGRNEQFF
CDR3nt: TGTGCCAGCAGGGGGACTAGCGGGAGGAATGAGCAGTTCTTC

j_gene: TRBJ1-5
v_gene: TRBV7-9
abundance: .
d_gene: .
CDR3aa: CASSLDPGGGQPQHF
CDR3nt: TGTGCCAGCAGCTTAGACCCGGGTGGGGGCCAGCCCCAGCATTTT

j_gene: TRBJ2-3
v_gene: TRBV30
abundance: .
d_gene: .
CDR3aa: CAWSVGATPDTQYF
CDR3nt: TGTGCCTGGAGTGTAGGAGCTACGCCAGATACGCAGTATTTT

j_gene: TRBJ1-4
v_gene: TRBV9
abundance: .
d_gene: .
CDR3aa: CASSVGQGTNEKLFF
CDR3nt: TGTGCCAGCAGCGTAGGGCAGGGAACTAATGAAAAACTGTTTTTT

j_gene: TRBJ2-7
v_gene: TRBV28
abundance: .
d_gene: .
CDR3aa: CASITGPYEQYF
CDR3nt: TGTGCCAGCATTACAGGCCCCTACGAGCAGTACTTC

j_gene: TRBJ2-7
v_gene: TRBV25-1
abundance: .
d_gene: .
CDR3aa: CASSEEEGSYEQYF
CDR3nt: TGTGCCAGCAGTGAAGAAGAGGGTTCCTACGAGCAGTACTTC

j_gene: TRBJ2-7
v_gene: TRBV10-1
abundance: many
d_gene: .
CDR3aa: CASAPRQVPQYF
CDR3nt: TGCGCCAGCGCTCCACGGCAGGTCCCCCAGTACTTC

j_gene: TRBJ1-2
v_gene: TRBV12-3/TRBV12-4
abundance: .
d_gene: .
CDR3aa: CASSPMGASLHTF
CDR3nt: TGTGCCAGCAGTCCGATGGGGGCGTCTCTCCACACCTTC

j_gene: TRBJ2-7
v_gene: TRBV10-3
abundance: .
d_gene: .
CDR3aa: CAISPGGGGTTYEQYF
CDR3nt: TGTGCCATCAGCCCCGGGGGAGGCGGAACCACCTACGAGCAGTACTTC

j_gene: TRBJ1-1
v_gene: TRBV7-2
abundance: once
d_gene: TRBD1
CDR3aa: CASSRGTGFPIMNTEAFF
CDR3nt: TGTGCCAGCAGCCGGGGGACAGGGTTCCCTATTATGAACACTGAAGCTTTCTTT

j_gene: TRBJ2-5
v_gene: TRBV24-1
abundance: .
d_gene: TRBD2
CDR3aa: CATSDPQGGLAGQETQYF
CDR3nt: TGTGCCACCAGTGACCCTCAAGGAGGACTAGCGGGGCAAGAGACCCAGTACTTC

j_gene: TRBJ2-1
v_gene: TRBV12-3/TRBV12-4
abundance: .
d_gene: .
CDR3aa: CASSFQGNEQFF
CDR3nt: TGTGCCAGCAGTTTCCAGGGAAATGAGCAGTTCTTC

j_gene: TRBJ1-1
v_gene: TRBV4-1
abundance: .
d_gene: TRBD1
CDR3aa: CASSPWTGGITEAFF
CDR3nt: TGCGCCAGCAGTCCTTGGACAGGAGGGATCACTGAAGCTTTCTTT

j_gene: TRBJ1-2
v_gene: TRBV19
abundance: .
d_gene: .
CDR3aa: CASSNPRSYGYTF
CDR3nt: TGTGCCAGTAGTAACCCACGGTCCTATGGCTACACCTTC

j_gene: TRBJ2-7
v_gene: TRBV5-6
abundance: .
d_gene: TRBD2
CDR3aa: CASSLSGGEQYF
CDR3nt: TGTGCCAGCAGCTTGTCGGGGGGTGAGCAGTACTTC

j_gene: TRBJ1-5
v_gene: TRBV18
abundance: .
d_gene: .
CDR3aa: CASSPTAQPQHF
CDR3nt: TGTGCCAGCTCGCCGACAGCCCAGCCCCAGCATTTT

j_gene: TRBJ2-7
v_gene: TRBV7-9
abundance: .
d_gene: TRBD1
CDR3aa: CASSPGTGSYEQYF
CDR3nt: TGTGCCAGCAGCCCCGGGACAGGGTCCTACGAGCAGTACTTC

j_gene: TRBJ1-5
v_gene: TRBV19
abundance: .
d_gene: .
CDR3aa: CASSTTPDSRNQPQHF
CDR3nt: TGTGCCAGTAGTACCACCCCGGACAGTCGCAATCAGCCCCAGCATTTT

j_gene: TRBJ1-4
v_gene: TRBV28
abundance: .
d_gene: TRBD1
CDR3aa: CASSPSTGGGEKLFF
CDR3nt: TGTGCCAGCAGTCCCTCGACAGGGGGCGGTGAAAAACTGTTTTTT

j_gene: TRBJ1-2
v_gene: TRBV6-5
abundance: .
d_gene: .
CDR3aa: CASSFAGPFGYTF
CDR3nt: TGTGCCAGCAGCTTCGCGGGCCCCTTTGGCTACACCTTC

j_gene: TRBJ1-1
v_gene: TRBV2
abundance: .
d_gene: .
CDR3aa: CASSGSRLRTEAFF
CDR3nt: TGTGCCAGCAGTGGAAGTAGGCTGAGGACTGAAGCTTTCTTT

j_gene: TRBJ2-7
v_gene: TRBV6-5
abundance: once
d_gene: .
CDR3aa: CASSYREKGYEQYF
CDR3nt: TGTGCCAGCAGTTACCGGGAGAAAGGCTACGAGCAGTACTTC

j_gene: TRBJ2-2
v_gene: TRBV7-9
abundance: once
d_gene: .
CDR3aa: CASRLTGTGELFF
CDR3nt: TGTGCCAGCAGGCTAACTGGCACCGGGGAGCTGTTTTTT

j_gene: TRBJ2-7
v_gene: TRBV19
abundance: .
d_gene: TRBD2
CDR3aa: CASSQTSGRIHEQYF
CDR3nt: TGTGCCAGTAGTCAGACTAGCGGGAGGATCCACGAGCAGTACTTC

j_gene: TRBJ1-5
v_gene: TRBV30
abundance: .
d_gene: TRBD1
CDR3aa: CAWTYQGGNQPQHF
CDR3nt: TGTGCCTGGACCTATCAGGGGGGCAATCAGCCCCAGCATTTT

j_gene: TRBJ1-1
v_gene: TRBV7-2
abundance: .
d_gene: TRBD1
CDR3aa: CASSLVGDRYTEAFF
CDR3nt: TGTGCCAGCAGCTTAGTGGGGGACAGGTATACTGAAGCTTTCTTT

j_gene: TRBJ2-1
v_gene: TRBV27
abundance: .
d_gene: .
CDR3aa: CASRSLGVSSYNEQFF
CDR3nt: TGTGCCAGCAGAAGTCTCGGGGTAAGCTCCTACAATGAGCAGTTCTTC

j_gene: TRBJ2-2
v_gene: TRBV5-1
abundance: .
d_gene: TRBD2
CDR3aa: CASSLARVAGSAGELFF
CDR3nt: TGCGCCAGCAGCTTGGCTCGGGTAGCGGGATCAGCCGGGGAGCTGTTTTTT

j_gene: TRBJ1-4
v_gene: TRBV19
abundance: .
d_gene: .
CDR3aa: CASTKGLRRATNEKLFF
CDR3nt: TGTGCCAGTACTAAGGGACTTCGCCGGGCAACTAATGAAAAACTGTTTTTT

j_gene: TRBJ2-7
v_gene: TRBV10-3
abundance: few
d_gene: TRBD2
CDR3aa: CAISLLGLAGNEQYF
CDR3nt: TGTGCCATCAGTCTTCTGGGACTAGCGGGCAACGAGCAGTACTTC

j_gene: TRBJ1-3
v_gene: TRBV10-3
abundance: .
d_gene: TRBD1
CDR3aa: CAIRDRDRGTSGNTIYF
CDR3nt: TGTGCCATCAGAGACAGGGACAGGGGGACCTCTGGAAACACCATATATTTT

j_gene: TRBJ2-6
v_gene: TRBV19
abundance: .
d_gene: .
CDR3aa: CASSISSGGSGANVLTF
CDR3nt: TGTGCCAGTAGTATATCGTCCGGTGGCTCTGGGGCCAACGTCCTGACTTTC

j_gene: TRBJ1-3
v_gene: TRBV4-1
abundance: .
d_gene: .
CDR3aa: CASSQRASGNTIYF
CDR3nt: TGCGCCAGCAGCCAGAGGGCCTCTGGAAACACCATATATTTT

j_gene: TRBJ2-1
v_gene: TRBV28
abundance: .
d_gene: .
CDR3aa: CASSITGLFLSEQFF
CDR3nt: TGTGCCAGCAGTATAACAGGGCTTTTTTTGAGTGAGCAGTTCTTC

j_gene: TRBJ1-2
v_gene: TRBV6-7
abundance: .
d_gene: .
CDR3aa: CASREHYGYTF
CDR3nt: TGTGCCAGCCGAGAACACTATGGCTACACCTTC

j_gene: TRBJ1-1
v_gene: TRBV6-5
abundance: .
d_gene: .
CDR3aa: CASSLSLGMNTEAFF
CDR3nt: TGTGCCAGCAGTTTGTCCCTTGGCATGAACACTGAAGCTTTCTTT

j_gene: TRBJ2-1
v_gene: TRBV27
abundance: .
d_gene: TRBD2
CDR3aa: CASSFEGLAYNEQFF
CDR3nt: TGTGCCAGCAGTTTTGAGGGACTAGCTTACAATGAGCAGTTCTTC